The rows below give T cell receptor beta chains drawn from one sample of a study of naive and memory T cell subsets. TCRdb called the UMI-ligation and nested PCR reads again in MiXCR, with one record for every CDR3 protein. The sample consists of about 150,000 distinct CDR3 sequences, roughly 22% of them appearing once. The sample comprised naive CD4+ T cells from blood. The receptors stem from a human donor in good health. The CDR3 runs from the conserved cysteine through the conserved F or W. The order of the fields is V gene, D gene, CDR3 protein. The D gene is left open where the match is weak.

V: TRBV12-3/TRBV12-4
D: -
CDR3: CASPIGGRISGNTIYF

V: TRBV28
D: -
CDR3: CASSPASYQETQYF

V: TRBV19
D: -
CDR3: CASSIADGQTQYF

V: TRBV20-1
D: TRBD1
CDR3: CSALTGGETQYF

V: TRBV5-1
D: TRBD2
CDR3: CASSRQASGNNEQFF

V: TRBV29-1
D: -
CDR3: CSVEAGGLSDTQYF

V: TRBV6-5
D: -
CDR3: CASSRKIYTGELFF

V: TRBV6-1
D: TRBD1
CDR3: CASSHRDRGSGANVLTF

V: TRBV28
D: -
CDR3: CASSPPRYEQFF

V: TRBV29-1
D: TRBD2
CDR3: CSVESLTGGREQFF

V: TRBV28
D: -
CDR3: CASIPKGRRNEQFF

V: TRBV29-1
D: TRBD2
CDR3: CSVVHGGRVYNEQFF

V: TRBV2
D: -
CDR3: CASGSPDQPQHF

V: TRBV11-2
D: -
CDR3: CASSTAPRIGTGYEKLFF

V: TRBV20-1
D: TRBD1
CDR3: CSAYGQGYGYTF

V: TRBV30
D: TRBD1
CDR3: CAWSRDRGRKNEQFF

V: TRBV28
D: -
CDR3: CASSPQGREQYF

V: TRBV20-1
D: TRBD1
CDR3: CSARETDRGPFTEAFF

V: TRBV24-1
D: TRBD2
CDR3: CATRILAGGPSSYNEQFF

V: TRBV18
D: TRBD1
CDR3: CASSPTGTVNSPLHF

V: TRBV5-1
D: -
CDR3: CASSLTPSGTDTQYF

V: TRBV19
D: -
CDR3: CASSTKQTNTGELFF

V: TRBV5-1
D: -
CDR3: CASRLDNQEQYF

V: TRBV4-1
D: -
CDR3: CASSQVTGRKEQYF

V: TRBV24-1
D: TRBD1
CDR3: CATSDQTGTGSDTQYF

V: TRBV7-8
D: -
CDR3: CASSPTRTQTKRSYEQYF

V: TRBV3-1
D: -
CDR3: CASSPVRRGREFYNEQFF

V: TRBV6-6
D: -
CDR3: CASRSPGQRETQYF

V: TRBV29-1
D: TRBD2
CDR3: CSVEGLAGVSSYEQYF

V: TRBV4-3
D: -
CDR3: CASSQVHRGPQYF

V: TRBV14
D: -
CDR3: CASSQRLGRDEQFF

V: TRBV14
D: TRBD1
CDR3: CASSQRTGQATNEKLFF

V: TRBV12-3/TRBV12-4
D: TRBD1
CDR3: CASSSHRGPKNIQYF

V: TRBV9
D: TRBD2
CDR3: CASSVVGTSSSDTQYF

V: TRBV28
D: -
CDR3: CASKIGGEGTEAFF

V: TRBV28
D: -
CDR3: CASSPGLMHYGYTF

V: TRBV20-1
D: -
CDR3: CSARVRYEQYF

V: TRBV5-1
D: TRBD1
CDR3: CASSLTGTVNEQFF

V: TRBV23-1
D: -
CDR3: CASSQPTDYHRGPDNEQFF

V: TRBV27
D: TRBD1
CDR3: CASSFLRGTGNSPLHF

V: TRBV20-1
D: TRBD1
CDR3: CSASWETGGQYF

V: TRBV27
D: -
CDR3: CATRDYNLLTDTQYF

V: TRBV5-1
D: -
CDR3: CASSLVLGGRTEAFF

V: TRBV27
D: TRBD2
CDR3: CASSLEGGSNYEQYF

V: TRBV7-9
D: -
CDR3: CASSATGGSSYEQYF

V: TRBV29-1
D: TRBD1
CDR3: CSVSFFPGQGAGMGKNIQYF